This note documents a single TCR beta chain sequence. The germline gives CDR1 MNHNS, CDR2 SASEGT. V lost 10 bases and J lost 0; bases outside the gene matches: 6. The CDR3 runs 14 residues. Peripheral blood was drawn, about 9.7 milliliters per donor. These data originate in a study of blood T cells in healthy people across ages. Through a sample-barcoded 5' primer and a J-beta primer mix, a second PCR was run for roughly 6 to 12 cycles. Each CDR3 protein gets one entry after TCRdb re-called the 5' RACE reads with MiXCR. This table holds around 1,500,000 distinct CDR3 sequences, approximately 38% found once.

Sequenced input: blood. The gene calls are TRBV6-1 and TRBJ2-7, with 10 bases lining up with TRBD2. The TCR originated in a woman in her late teens or twenties in good health. The DNA for the CDR3 is TGTGCCACACACCCTAGCGGGAGCTCCTACGAGCAGTACTTC. The encoded protein is CATHPSGSSYEQYF.